Sequencing of this T cell receptor (beta chain) was carried out in a study of blood T cell repertoires in COVID-19. Study background: Acute and convalescent COVID-19 samples came from the United States, Italy and Spain. Sources were T cells, B-cell-depleted T cells, or PBMCs; the material itself was cDNA or gDNA.

In the original workflow: Amplification of reference gene primers provided the estimated nucleated cell counts. Sequenced by immunoSEQ multiplex PCR; TCRdb stores in-frame clones only, minus some. From that table come the V and J calls and clone size; the DNA was used to work out D and trimming. The table has tens of thousands of clones, 84% seen once; the top ten hold about 3.8%. This receptor was taken from a man in his fifties or sixties with acute or convalescent COVID-19. Sequenced: peripheral blood.

CDR3 bases: TGCGCCAGCAGCTCGCGGGGGGCCGGTGGAGATACGCAGTATTTT. It yields the protein CASSSRGAGGDTQYF. The V and J genes are TRBV5-1 and TRBJ2-3, with 8 positions matching TRBD2. Trimming removed 3 bases from V and 5 bases from J; junction bases left unmatched: 8. Per the germline V gene, CDR1 is SGHRS and CDR2 is YFSETQ. This CDR3 has 15 amino acids.